The sequence of this T cell receptor (beta chain) was determined in a study of control samples from healthy donors and cancer patients. The CDR3 length is 15 residues. Germline V gene lookup returns CDR1 SGDLS and CDR2 YYNGEE. V lost 2 bases to trimming and J lost 3 bases; unmatched junction nucleotides: 3. TCRdb's table, derived via immunoSEQ multiplex PCR, lists solely in-frame clones and lacks some. Altogether about 55,000 clones are present, around 96% being singletons, with the ten largest covering about 1%. The V gene is TRBV9, the J gene TRBJ1-3, with 9 bases that match TRBD1. This clonotype was sampled from a woman younger than 30 in good health. Material: blood. The CDR3 nucleotides are TGTGCCAGCAGCGTGGGGACAGGGAGTGGAAACACCATATATTTT. Translation: CASSVGTGSGNTIYF.